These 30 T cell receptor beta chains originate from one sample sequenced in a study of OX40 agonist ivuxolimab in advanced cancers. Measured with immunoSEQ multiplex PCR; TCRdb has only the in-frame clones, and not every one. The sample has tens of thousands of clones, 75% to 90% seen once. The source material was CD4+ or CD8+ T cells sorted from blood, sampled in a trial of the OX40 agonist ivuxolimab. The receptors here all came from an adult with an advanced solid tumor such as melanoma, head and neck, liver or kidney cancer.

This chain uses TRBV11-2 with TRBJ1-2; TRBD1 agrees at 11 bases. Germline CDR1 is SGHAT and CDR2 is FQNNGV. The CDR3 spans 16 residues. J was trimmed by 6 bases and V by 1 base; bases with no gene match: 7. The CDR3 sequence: CASSLGDRGVRDGYTF. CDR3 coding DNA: TGTGCCAGCAGCTTAGGGGACAGGGGGGTTCGGGATGGCTACACCTTC.

The CDR3: CASPFFHWRHNEQFF. The CDR3 DNA follows: TGTGCCAGCCCCTTCTTTCATTGGCGACACAATGAGCAGTTCTTC. This chain uses TRBV11-2 with TRBJ2-1, with no clear D. Germline CDR1 is SGHAT and CDR2 is FQNNGV. With 8 bases removed from V and 5 bases from J, the gap between germline ends came to 19 bases. CDR3 length equals 15 residues.

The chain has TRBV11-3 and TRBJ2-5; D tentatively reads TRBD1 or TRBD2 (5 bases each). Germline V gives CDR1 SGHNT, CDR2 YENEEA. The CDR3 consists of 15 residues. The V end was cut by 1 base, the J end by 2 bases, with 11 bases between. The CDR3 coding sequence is TGTGCCAGCAGCTTAGGAGGGACCTCTCAAGAGACCCAGTACTTC. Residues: CASSLGGTSQETQYF. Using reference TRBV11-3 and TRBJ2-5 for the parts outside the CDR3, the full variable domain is EAGVVQSPRYKIIEKKQPVAFWCNPISGHNTLYWYLQNLGQGPELLIRYENEEAVDDSQLPKDRFSAERLKGVDSTLKIQPAELGDSAVYLCASSLGGTSQETQYFGPGTRLLVL.

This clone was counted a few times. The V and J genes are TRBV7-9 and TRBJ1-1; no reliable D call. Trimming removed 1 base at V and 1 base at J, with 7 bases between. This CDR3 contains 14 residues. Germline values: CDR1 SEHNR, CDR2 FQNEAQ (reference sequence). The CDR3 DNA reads TGTGCCAGCAGCTTAGGTGTCGAGAACACTGAAGCTTTCTTT. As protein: CASSLGVENTEAFF.

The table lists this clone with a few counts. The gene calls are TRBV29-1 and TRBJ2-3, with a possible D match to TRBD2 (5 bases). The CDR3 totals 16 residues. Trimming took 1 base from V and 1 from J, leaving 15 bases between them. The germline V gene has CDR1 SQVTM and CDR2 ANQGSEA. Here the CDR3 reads CSVEGLRRRGTDTQYF. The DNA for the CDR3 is TGCAGCGTTGAAGGCCTTCGGCGGCGGGGCACAGATACGCAGTATTTT.

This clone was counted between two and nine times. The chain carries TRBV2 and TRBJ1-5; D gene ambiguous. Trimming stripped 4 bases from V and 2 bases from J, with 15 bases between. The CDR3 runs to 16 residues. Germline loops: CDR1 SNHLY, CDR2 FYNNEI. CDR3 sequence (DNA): TGTGCCAGCAGTGCCGGCTCGGGTGTGGGCAATCAGCCCCAGCATTTT. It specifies CASSAGSGVGNQPQHF.

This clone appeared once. The CDR3 protein is CASSPGTGDSNQPQHF. In nucleotides, the CDR3 is TGTGCCAGCTCACCTGGGACAGGGGACTCGAATCAGCCCCAGCATTTT. The V and J genes are TRBV18 and TRBJ1-5, with 10 bases identical to TRBD1. Trimming took 3 bases from V and 4 from J; bases not matched to a gene: 6. CDR1 KGHSH and CDR2 LQKENI come from the germline V gene. This CDR3 contains 16 residues.

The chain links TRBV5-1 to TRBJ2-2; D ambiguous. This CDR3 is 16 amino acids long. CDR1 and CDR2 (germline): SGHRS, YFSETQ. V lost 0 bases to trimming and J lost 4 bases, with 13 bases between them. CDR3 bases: TGCGCCAGCAGCTTGGCCGTGGACGTCGGCACCGGGGAGCTGTTTTTT. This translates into CASSLAVDVGTGELFF.

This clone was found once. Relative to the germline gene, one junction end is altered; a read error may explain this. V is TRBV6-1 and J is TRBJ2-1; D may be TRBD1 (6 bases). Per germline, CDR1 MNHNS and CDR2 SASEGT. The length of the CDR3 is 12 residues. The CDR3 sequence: CASTFWTAPKIF. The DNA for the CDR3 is TGTGCCAGCACCTTCTGGACAGCCCCCAAGATCTTC.

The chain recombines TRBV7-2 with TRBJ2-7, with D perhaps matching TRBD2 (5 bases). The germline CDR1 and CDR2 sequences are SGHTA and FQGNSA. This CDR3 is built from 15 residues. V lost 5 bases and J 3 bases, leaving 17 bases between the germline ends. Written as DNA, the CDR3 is TGTGCCAGCAGCCCCCGGAGAGGGTATTTCTACGAGCAGTACTTC. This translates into CASSPRRGYFYEQYF.

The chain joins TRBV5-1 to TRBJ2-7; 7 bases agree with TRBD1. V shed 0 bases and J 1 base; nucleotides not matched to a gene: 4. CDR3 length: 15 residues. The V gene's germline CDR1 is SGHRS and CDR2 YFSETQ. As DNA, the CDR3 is TGCGCCAGCAGCTTGGCGCCAGGGGGATCCTACGAGCAGTACTTC. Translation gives CASSLAPGGSYEQYF.

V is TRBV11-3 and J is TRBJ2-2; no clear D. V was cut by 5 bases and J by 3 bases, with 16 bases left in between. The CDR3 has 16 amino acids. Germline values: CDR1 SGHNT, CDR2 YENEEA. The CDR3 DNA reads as TGTGCCAGCAGCCCTAGTGGGGATCTGGACACCGGGGAGCTGTTTTTT. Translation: CASSPSGDLDTGELFF. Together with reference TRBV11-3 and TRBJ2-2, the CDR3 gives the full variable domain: EAGVVQSPRYKIIEKKQPVAFWCNPISGHNTLYWYLQNLGQGPELLIRYENEEAVDDSQLPKDRFSAERLKGVDSTLKIQPAELGDSAVYLCASSPSGDLDTGELFFGEGSRLTVL.

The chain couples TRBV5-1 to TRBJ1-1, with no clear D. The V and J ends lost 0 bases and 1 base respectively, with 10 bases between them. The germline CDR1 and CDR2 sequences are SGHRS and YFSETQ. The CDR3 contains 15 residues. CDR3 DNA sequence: TGCGCCAGCAGCTTGGAGGGAGGGTGGAACACTGAAGCTTTCTTT. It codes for CASSLEGGWNTEAFF.

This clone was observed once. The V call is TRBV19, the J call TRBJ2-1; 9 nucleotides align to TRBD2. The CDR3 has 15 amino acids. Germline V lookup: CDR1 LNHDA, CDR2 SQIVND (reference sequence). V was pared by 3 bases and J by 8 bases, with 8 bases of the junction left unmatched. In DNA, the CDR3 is TGTGCCAGTAGTATGAGGCGGGAGGGCCGCTATGAGCAGTTCTTC. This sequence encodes CASSMRREGRYEQFF. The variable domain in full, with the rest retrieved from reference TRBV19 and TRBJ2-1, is DGGITQSPKYLFRKEGQNVTLSCEQNLNHDAMYWYRQDPGQGLRLIYYSQIVNDFQKGDIAEGYSVSREKKESFPLTVTSAQKNPTAFYLCASSMRREGRYEQFFGPGTRLTVL.

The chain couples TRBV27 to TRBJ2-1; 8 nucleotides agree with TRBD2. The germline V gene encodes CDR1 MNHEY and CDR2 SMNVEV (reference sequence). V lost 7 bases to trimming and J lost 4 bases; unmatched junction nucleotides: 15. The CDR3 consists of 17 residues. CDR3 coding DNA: TGTGCCAGCACCCCCGGACTAGCTGCCCTCTCATACAATGAGCAGTTCTTC. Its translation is CASTPGLAALSYNEQFF.

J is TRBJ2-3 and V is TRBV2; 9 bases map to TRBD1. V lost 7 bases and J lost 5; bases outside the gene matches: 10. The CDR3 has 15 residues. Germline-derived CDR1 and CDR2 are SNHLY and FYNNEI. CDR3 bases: TGTGCCAGCACTCAGGACAGGGGCGGGGGAGATACGCAGTATTTT. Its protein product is CASTQDRGGGDTQYF.

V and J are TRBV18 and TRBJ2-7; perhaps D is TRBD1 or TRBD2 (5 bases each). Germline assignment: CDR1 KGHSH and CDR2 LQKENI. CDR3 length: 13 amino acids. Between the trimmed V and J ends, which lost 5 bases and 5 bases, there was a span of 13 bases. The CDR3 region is CASSGAGTDEQYF. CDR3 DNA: TGTGCCAGCTCAGGGGCAGGGACGGACGAGCAGTACTTC.

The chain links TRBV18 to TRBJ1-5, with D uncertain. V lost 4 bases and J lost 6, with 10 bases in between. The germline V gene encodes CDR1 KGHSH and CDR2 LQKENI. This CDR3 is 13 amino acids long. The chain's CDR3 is CASSLIPGQPQHF. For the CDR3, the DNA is TGTGCCAGCTCACTGATCCCTGGTCAGCCCCAGCATTTT.

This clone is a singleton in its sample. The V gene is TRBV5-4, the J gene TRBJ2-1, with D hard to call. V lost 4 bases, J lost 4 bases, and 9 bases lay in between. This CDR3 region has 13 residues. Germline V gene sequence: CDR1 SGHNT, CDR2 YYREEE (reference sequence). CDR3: CASSQVVYNEQFF. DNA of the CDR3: TGTGCCAGCAGCCAGGTAGTTTACAATGAGCAGTTCTTC.

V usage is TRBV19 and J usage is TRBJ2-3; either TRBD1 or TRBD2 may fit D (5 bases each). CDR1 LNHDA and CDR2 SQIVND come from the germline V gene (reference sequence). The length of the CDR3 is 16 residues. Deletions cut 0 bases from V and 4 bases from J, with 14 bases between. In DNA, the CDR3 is TGTGCCAGTAGTATAGATCTGGCAGGGAGCCCAGATACGCAGTATTTT. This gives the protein CASSIDLAGSPDTQYF.

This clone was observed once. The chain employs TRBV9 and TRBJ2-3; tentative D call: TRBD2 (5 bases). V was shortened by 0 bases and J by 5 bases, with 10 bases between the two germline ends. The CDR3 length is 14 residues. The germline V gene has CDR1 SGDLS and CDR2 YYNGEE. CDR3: CASSVARVVDTQYF. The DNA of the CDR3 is TGTGCCAGCAGCGTAGCGCGGGTCGTAGATACGCAGTATTTT.

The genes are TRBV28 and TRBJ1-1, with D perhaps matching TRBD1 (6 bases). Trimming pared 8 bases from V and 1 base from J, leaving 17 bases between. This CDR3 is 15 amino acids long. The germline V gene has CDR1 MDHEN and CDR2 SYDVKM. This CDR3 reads CASVGGSAGNTEAFF. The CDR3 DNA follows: TGTGCCAGCGTTGGGGGCAGTGCGGGGAACACTGAAGCTTTCTTT.

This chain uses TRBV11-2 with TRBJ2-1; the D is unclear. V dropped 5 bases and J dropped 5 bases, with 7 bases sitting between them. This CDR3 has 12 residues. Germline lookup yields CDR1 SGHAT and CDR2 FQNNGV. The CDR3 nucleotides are TGTGCCAGCAGCGGCAGACACAATGAGCAGTTCTTC. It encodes CASSGRHNEQFF.

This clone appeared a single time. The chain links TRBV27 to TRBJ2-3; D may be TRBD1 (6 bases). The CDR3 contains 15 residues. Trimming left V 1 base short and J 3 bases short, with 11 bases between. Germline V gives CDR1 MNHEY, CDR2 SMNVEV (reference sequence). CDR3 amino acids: CASSLLVRGTDTQYF. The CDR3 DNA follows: TGTGCCAGCAGTTTATTGGTTAGGGGGACAGATACGCAGTATTTT.

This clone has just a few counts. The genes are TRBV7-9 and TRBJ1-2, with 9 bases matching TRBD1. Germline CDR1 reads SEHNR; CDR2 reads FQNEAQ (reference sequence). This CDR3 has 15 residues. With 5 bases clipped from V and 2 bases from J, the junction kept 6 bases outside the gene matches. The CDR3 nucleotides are TGTGCCAGCAGCGACAGGGGGTGGAAAAACTATGGCTACACCTTC. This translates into CASSDRGWKNYGYTF.

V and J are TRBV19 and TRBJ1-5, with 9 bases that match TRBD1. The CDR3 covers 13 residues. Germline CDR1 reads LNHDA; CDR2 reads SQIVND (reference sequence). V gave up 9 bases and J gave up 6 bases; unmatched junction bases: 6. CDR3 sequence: CARKTGGGQPQHF. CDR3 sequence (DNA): TGTGCCAGAAAGACAGGGGGAGGTCAGCCCCAGCATTTT.

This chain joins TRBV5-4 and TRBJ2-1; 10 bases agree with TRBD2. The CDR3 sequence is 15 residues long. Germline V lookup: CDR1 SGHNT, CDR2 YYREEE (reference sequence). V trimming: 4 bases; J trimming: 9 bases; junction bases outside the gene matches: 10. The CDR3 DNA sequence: TGTGCCAGCAGCCCGAAGCTAGCGGGAGAGGCTGAGCAGTTCTTC. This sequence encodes CASSPKLAGEAEQFF.

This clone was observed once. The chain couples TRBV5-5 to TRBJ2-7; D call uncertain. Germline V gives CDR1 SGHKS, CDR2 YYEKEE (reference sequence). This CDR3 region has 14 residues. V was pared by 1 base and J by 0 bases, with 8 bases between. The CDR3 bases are TGTGCCAGCAGCTTGATTAGGTTCTCCTACGAGCAGTACTTC. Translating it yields CASSLIRFSYEQYF.

CDR3 nucleotides: TGCGCCAGCAGAAGAGTTAGGGGAAACACTGAAGCTTTCTTT. Residues: CASRRVRGNTEAFF. The chain employs TRBV5-1 and TRBJ1-1; possible D gene TRBD1, 5 bases. Germline CDR1 and CDR2: SGHRS and YFSETQ. The CDR3 covers 14 residues. The V end lost 5 bases, the J end lost 2 bases, and 13 bases lay between the germline ends.

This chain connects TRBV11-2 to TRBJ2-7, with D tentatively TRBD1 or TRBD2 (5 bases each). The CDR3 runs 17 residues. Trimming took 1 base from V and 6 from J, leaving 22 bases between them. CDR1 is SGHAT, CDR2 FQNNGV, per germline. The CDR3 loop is CASSLVHGTAHVSEQYF. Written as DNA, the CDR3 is TGTGCCAGCAGCTTAGTCCATGGGACGGCTCATGTCAGCGAGCAGTACTTC.